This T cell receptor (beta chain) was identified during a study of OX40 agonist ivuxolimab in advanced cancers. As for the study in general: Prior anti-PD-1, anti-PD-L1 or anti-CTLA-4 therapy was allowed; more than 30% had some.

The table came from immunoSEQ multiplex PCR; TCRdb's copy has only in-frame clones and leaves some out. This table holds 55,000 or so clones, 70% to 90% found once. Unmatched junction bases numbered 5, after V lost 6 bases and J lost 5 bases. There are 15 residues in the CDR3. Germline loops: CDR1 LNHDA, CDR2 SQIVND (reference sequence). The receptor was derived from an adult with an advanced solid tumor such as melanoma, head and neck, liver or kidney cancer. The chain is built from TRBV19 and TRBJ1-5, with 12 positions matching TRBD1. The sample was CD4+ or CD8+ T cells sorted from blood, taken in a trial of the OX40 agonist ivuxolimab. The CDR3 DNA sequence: TGTGCCAGTAGGCCTGGGACAGGGGGCGATCAGCCCCAGCATTTT. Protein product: CASRPGTGGDQPQHF.